This T cell receptor (beta chain) was captured by sequencing in a study of blood T cells in healthy people across ages. PCR was performed a second time for roughly 7 to 12 cycles using a sample-barcoded 5' primer and a J-beta primer mix. Every cDNA molecule carried a tag from a template-switch adaptor bearing 12 random nucleotides. TCRdb recomputed calls from the 5' RACE reads with MiXCR, one row per CDR3 protein. The repertoire includes fewer than 2,000,000 distinct CDR3 sequences, approximately 40% of them detected once, and 23% sits in the top ten. The CDR3 has 15 residues. V was shortened by 5 bases and J by 6 bases, with 17 bases between the two germline ends. Looked up from germline, CDR1 is SGHTA and CDR2 is FQGNSA. This clonotype was counted only a few times. What it recognizes is unknown. Study-wide results and limits: In long-lived donors, naive CD4+ cell counts and diversity exceeded those of aged donors.

This clonotype was obtained from a human donor in good health. This chain uses TRBV7-2 with TRBJ1-5; D is possibly TRBD1 (5 bases). Sequenced: blood. The CDR3 nucleotides are TGTGCCAGCAGCCCATCCAGGGTTTACGGTCAGCCCCAGCATTTT. It translates to CASSPSRVYGQPQHF.